These 12 T cell receptor beta chains originate from one sample sequenced in a study of T cell responses to AZD1222 COVID-19 vaccine. Using immunoSEQ multiplex PCR, the repertoire was profiled, and TCRdb retains in-frame clones only, with some absent. Of about 55,000 clones listed, around 90% are singletons. The specimen comprised peripheral blood, sampled on day 0 of AZD1222 vaccination. Receptor source: an adult in good health.

This clone was detected only once. The chain couples TRBV15 to TRBJ1-1, with a weak D call TRBD1 (5 bases). V shed 7 bases and J shed 7 bases, with 13 bases lying between them. There are 12 residues in the CDR3. CDR1 and CDR2 (germline): LNHNV, YYDKDF (reference sequence). The CDR3, as DNA: TGTGCCACCAACCTAGGGGTGGATGAAGCTTTCTTT. It yields the protein CATNLGVDEAFF.

The chain recombines TRBV30 with TRBJ2-1, with 8 bases fitting TRBD2. V shed 3 bases, J shed 2 bases, and the junction held 3 bases outside the gene matches. This CDR3 is 14 amino acids long. Per germline, CDR1 GTSNPN and CDR2 SVGIG (reference sequence). In nucleotides, the CDR3 is TGTGCCTGGAGCCAGGGACTAGCCTACAATGAGCAGTTCTTC. Protein sequence: CAWSQGLAYNEQFF.

The CDR3 coding sequence is TGTGCCAGCAGCCCCTCCACCGGAAACACCATATATTTT. It is translated as CASSPSTGNTIYF. The chain uses TRBV7-2 and TRBJ1-3; no reliable D call. The CDR3 runs to 13 residues. V lost 5 bases and J lost 4, with 9 bases in between. Germline CDR1 and CDR2: SGHTA and FQGNSA.

This chain connects TRBV9 to TRBJ1-3; D perhaps matches TRBD1 (5 bases). Trimming took 4 bases from V and 2 from J, leaving 16 bases between them. CDR1 is SGDLS, CDR2 YYNGEE, per germline. The CDR3 extends over 16 amino acids. The CDR3 reads CASSYDQGFTGNTIYF. The CDR3 coding sequence is TGTGCCAGCAGCTACGACCAGGGTTTTACTGGAAACACCATATATTTT.

The chain is built from TRBV6-5 and TRBJ1-2; 8 bases are shared with TRBD1. This CDR3 spans 15 amino acids. Germline values: CDR1 MNHEY, CDR2 SVGAGI. V trimming: 0 bases; J trimming: 5 bases; junction bases outside the gene matches: 5. CDR3 bases: TGTGCCAGCAGTTACTCGTCAGGGGGCGCGTATGGCTACACCTTC. Amino acids: CASSYSSGGAYGYTF.

This chain links TRBV19 with TRBJ2-5; tentatively, D is TRBD1 (6 bases). V shed 3 bases and J shed 6 bases, with 14 bases lying between them. Germline V gene lookup returns CDR1 LNHDA and CDR2 SQIVND (reference sequence). This CDR3 is built from 14 residues. The CDR3 region is CASSMVQGFQTQYF. CDR3 sequence (DNA): TGTGCCAGTAGTATGGTACAGGGTTTTCAGACCCAGTACTTC.

V is TRBV18 and J is TRBJ2-5, with TRBD2 as a possible D gene (5 bases). The CDR3 contains 12 residues. V shed 3 bases and J shed 3 bases, with 5 bases lying between them. Looked up from germline, CDR1 is KGHSH and CDR2 is LQKENI. This CDR3 reads CASSPGEETQYF. The CDR3 coding sequence is TGTGCCAGCTCACCCGGGGAAGAGACCCAGTACTTC.

The chain links TRBV6-5 to TRBJ2-2, with D uncertain. The CDR3 totals 13 residues. V was cut by 5 bases and J by 7 bases, with 11 bases left in between. Per the germline V gene, CDR1 is MNHEY and CDR2 is SVGAGI. CDR3 sequence: CASSPSRVGELFF. The CDR3 nucleotides are TGTGCCAGCAGTCCCTCCAGAGTCGGGGAGCTGTTTTTT.

V is TRBV30 and J is TRBJ1-5, with D unresolved. The CDR3 has 13 amino acids. Trimming stripped 1 base from V and 4 bases from J, with 8 bases between. Germline V gene lookup returns CDR1 GTSNPN and CDR2 SVGIG (reference sequence). CDR3 coding DNA: TGTGCCTGGAGTGGGAGAGATAATCAGCCCCAGCATTTT. Its protein product is CAWSGRDNQPQHF.

The V and J genes are TRBV5-1 and TRBJ2-7, with TRBD2 identical over 11 bases. The CDR3 runs to 15 residues. V dropped 4 bases and J dropped 1; count of bases not matched to a gene: 4. CDR1 is SGHRS and CDR2 is YFSETQ in the germline V gene. The CDR3 DNA sequence: TGCGCCAGCAGCCGACGGACTAGCGGGTCCTACGAGCAGTACTTC. Translated: CASSRRTSGSYEQYF.

CDR3 nucleotides: TGTGCCAGCAGTAGCTCGGGTTACGAAGGTGAAAAACTGTTTTTT. Its protein is CASSSSGYEGEKLFF. The V and J genes are TRBV28 and TRBJ1-4, with D uncertain. Trimming took 5 bases from V and 7 from J, leaving 17 bases between them. CDR1 is MDHEN, CDR2 SYDVKM, per germline. This CDR3 is built from 15 residues.

The V and J genes are TRBV2 and TRBJ2-5; 11 bases map to TRBD2. V lost 6 bases and J lost 2; bases outside the gene matches: 8. The CDR3 runs 16 residues. Germline CDR1 SNHLY, CDR2 FYNNEI. CDR3 in amino acids: CASRETSGSLQETQYF. As DNA, the CDR3 is TGTGCCAGCAGGGAAACTAGCGGGAGTCTGCAAGAGACCCAGTACTTC.